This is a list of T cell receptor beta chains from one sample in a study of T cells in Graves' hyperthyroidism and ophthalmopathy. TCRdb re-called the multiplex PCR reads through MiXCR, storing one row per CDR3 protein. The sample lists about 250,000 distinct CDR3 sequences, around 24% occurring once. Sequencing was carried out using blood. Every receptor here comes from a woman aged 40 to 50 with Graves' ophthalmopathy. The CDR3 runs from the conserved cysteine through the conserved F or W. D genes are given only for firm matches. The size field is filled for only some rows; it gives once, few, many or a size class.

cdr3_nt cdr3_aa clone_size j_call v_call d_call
TGTGCCAGCACTCAGGGTGGGGAAGAGACCCAGTACTTC CASTQGGEETQYF many TRBJ2-5 TRBV28 -
TGTGCCAGCAGTTACAGCAACCCCGGGACAGGGGGTGAAGAGCAGTACTTC CASSYSNPGTGGEEQYF many TRBJ2-7 TRBV6-5 TRBD1
TGTGCCAGCAGTGAAGGGACTAGCGGGATCCAAGAGACCCAGTACTTC CASSEGTSGIQETQYF many TRBJ2-5 TRBV2 TRBD2
TGTGCCAGCAGTACGTTAACAGGGCCGTCGGGCGGGCGGTTCTCCTACGAGCAGTACTTC CASSTLTGPSGGRFSYEQYF many TRBJ2-7 TRBV25-1 -
TGTGCCAGCAGTATTGGGACCACGGGGGGCTACACCTTC CASSIGTTGGYTF - TRBJ1-2 TRBV6-1 -
TGCAGTGCTAGATTACAGGTTCATAATTCACCCCTCCACTTT CSARLQVHNSPLHF many TRBJ1-6 TRBV20-1 -
TGTGCCACCAGTGATTACGTGGGCACTGAAGCTTTCTTT CATSDYVGTEAFF many TRBJ1-1 TRBV24-1 -
TGCAGCGTTGGCGAAGGGCAGGGTGGCTACACCTTC CSVGEGQGGYTF - TRBJ1-2 TRBV29-1 -
TGTGCCACCAGCAGCCGCAGGGGGCGCGACGAGCAGTACTTC CATSSRRGRDEQYF - TRBJ2-7 TRBV15 TRBD1
TGCAGTGCTGAAAAAACCGGGACAGGGACCTACGAGCAGTACTTC CSAEKTGTGTYEQYF many TRBJ2-7 TRBV20-1 TRBD1
TGTGCCAGCAGCAAACCCGGGACAGGGGTCTACGAGCAGTACTTC CASSKPGTGVYEQYF many TRBJ2-7 TRBV6-5 TRBD1
TGCGCCAGCAGCCCCGAGGGGACGTTGAACACTGAAGCTTTCTTT CASSPEGTLNTEAFF many TRBJ1-1 TRBV5-1 -
TGTGCCAGCAGCTTAGATTCCGGGGACAGGAACTATGGCTACACCTTC CASSLDSGDRNYGYTF many TRBJ1-2 TRBV11-2 TRBD1
TGTGCCAGCAACAACCCGGGTTTCGAGACCCAGTACTTC CASNNPGFETQYF many TRBJ2-5 TRBV3-1 -
TGTGCCAGCTCAGAGATGAACACCGGGGAGCTGTTTTTT CASSEMNTGELFF many TRBJ2-2 TRBV18 -
TGTGCCATCAGGCGCGAGGGGAGCTGGGAGACCCAGTACTTC CAIRREGSWETQYF - TRBJ2-5 TRBV10-3 -
TGTGCCAGCAGTGACTACTCGGACTACCAAGAGACCCAGTACTTC CASSDYSDYQETQYF many TRBJ2-5 TRBV6-1 -
TGTGCCAGCAGCGGGCAGAGACAAGAGACCCAGTACTTC CASSGQRQETQYF many TRBJ2-5 TRBV7-6 -
TGTGCCAGAGGGAAACATTCACCGGAGACTCAGTACTTC CARGKHSPETQYF few TRBJ2-5 TRBV28 -
TGTGCCAGTAAGGCCCGAGGGGACAGGGTCGGGGAGACCCAGTACTTC CASKARGDRVGETQYF many TRBJ2-5 TRBV19 TRBD1
TGTGCCAGCAGGCCCCGAAGAGAGACCCAGTACTTC CASRPRRETQYF - TRBJ2-5 TRBV2 -
TGTGCCAGCAGCACCGGGACAGGGAGCGAGCAGTACTTC CASSTGTGSEQYF many TRBJ2-7 TRBV11-2 TRBD1
TGCGCCAGCAGCCACCAGACAGTTGGGCTTAATCAGCCCCAGCATTTT CASSHQTVGLNQPQHF many TRBJ1-5 TRBV4-1 -
TGCGCCAGCAAGGCGGCCCAAGAGACCCAGTACTTC CASKAAQETQYF - TRBJ2-5 TRBV5-1 -
TGTGCCAGCAGTGAAGGCGGCAGGGTGTTAGGCTACACCTTC CASSEGGRVLGYTF few TRBJ1-2 TRBV6-1 -
TGTGCCAGCAGCTTAACCAGGGGCAATCAGCCCCAGCATTTT CASSLTRGNQPQHF many TRBJ1-5 TRBV7-2 -
TGTGCCAGCAGCTTGACAGGGAGTCCCAACGAGCAGTACTTC CASSLTGSPNEQYF - TRBJ2-7 TRBV7-9 TRBD1
TGTGCCAGCAGCCAACACGGCCAGCACACCGGGGAGCTGTTTTTT CASSQHGQHTGELFF - TRBJ2-2 TRBV6-2/TRBV6-3 -
TGCAGCCAAACTTCCTCTGGTTCTAGCGGGGCCTACGAGCAGTACTTC CSQTSSGSSGAYEQYF many TRBJ2-7 TRBV20-1 TRBD2